The 18 T cell receptor beta chains listed next were all sequenced from one sample in a study of long-term antiretroviral therapy in people with HIV. The libraries were made with immunoSEQ v3.0 at survey level. TCRdb keeps only in-frame clones here, not all; method: immunoSEQ multiplex PCR. This table holds approximately 47,000 clones, approximately 79% found once. This specimen consisted of unsorted PBMCs, obtained 0.8 years after starting antiretroviral therapy. These receptors all come from a woman aged 18-30 years with HIV.

The genes are TRBV19 and TRBJ2-2, with D hard to call. Germline CDR1 and CDR2: LNHDA and SQIVND (reference sequence). The CDR3 contains 12 residues. The germline V and J ends were trimmed by 5 bases and 6 bases, with 7 bases remaining between them. The CDR3 DNA reads as TGTGCCAGTAGTTTCAGATCCGGGGAGCTGTTTTTT. Encoded protein: CASSFRSGELFF.

This rearrangement joins TRBV11-2 to TRBJ2-3, with unresolved D. Trimming removed 0 bases from V and 5 bases from J, with 9 bases in between. The CDR3 is 14 amino acids. Germline values: CDR1 SGHAT, CDR2 FQNNGV. DNA for the CDR3: TGTGCCAGCAGCTTAGAAGGGTGGGAAGATACGCAGTATTTT. It yields the protein CASSLEGWEDTQYF.

The J gene is TRBJ1-3, the V gene TRBV13; D is possibly TRBD1 (6 bases). The ends were cut back, 4 bases at V and 0 bases at J, with 10 bases in the middle. The CDR3 covers 15 residues. Germline CDR1 PRHDT, CDR2 FYEKMQ (reference sequence). CDR3 nucleotide sequence: TGTGCCAGCAGCTCTTCGGGGGCCTCTGGAAACACCATATATTTT. Its protein is CASSSSGASGNTIYF.

The rearrangement joins TRBV7-9 to TRBJ1-1; 9 bases agree with TRBD1. V lost 4 bases, J lost 11 bases, and 17 bases stayed unmatched. From germline, CDR1 is SEHNR and CDR2 FQNEAQ (reference sequence). CDR3 size: 16 residues. The CDR3, as DNA: TGTGCCAGCAGCTCTCCTCTCTCTGGACAGGGGATGTTGGCTTTCTTT. This encodes CASSSPLSGQGMLAFF.

J is TRBJ2-1 and V is TRBV5-6, with TRBD2 matching over 14 bases. CDR1 and CDR2 from the germline V gene are SGHDT and YYEEEE. The V segment lost 1 base and the J segment 4 bases; nucleotides outside the gene matches: 7. The CDR3 sequence is 18 residues long. CDR3 in amino acids: CASSLWGTSGRMYNEQFF. The CDR3, as DNA: TGTGCCAGCAGCTTGTGGGGGACTAGCGGGAGAATGTACAATGAGCAGTTCTTC.

The chain has TRBV11-2 and TRBJ2-1, with 12 positions matching TRBD2. In germline, CDR1 is SGHAT, CDR2 FQNNGV. CDR3 length equals 13 residues. Trimming removed 3 bases from V and 16 bases from J; junction bases left unmatched: 7. The CDR3 here is CASSLGTSGRSFF. In DNA, the CDR3 is TGTGCCAGCAGCTTGGGAACTAGCGGGAGGAGTTTCTTC. The whole variable domain, remainder taken from reference TRBV11-2 and TRBJ2-1, is EAGVAQSPRYKIIEKRQSVAFWCNPISGHATLYWYQQILGQGPKLLIQFQNNGVVDDSQLPKDRFSAERLKGVDSTLKIQPAKLEDSAVYLCASSLGTSGRSFFGPGTRLTVL.

V gene TRBV5-1 combines with J gene TRBJ2-7, with D perhaps TRBD2 (8 bases). The V gene lost 6 bases and the J gene lost 5 bases, with 21 bases spanning the gap. The CDR3 is 15 residues long. Germline assignment: CDR1 SGHRS and CDR2 YFSETQ. The CDR3 bases are TGCGCCAGCAAAGGGGGCCGGGGGGGCAGCGACGAGCAGTACTTC. Its protein is CASKGGRGGSDEQYF.

This clone was picked up a small number of times. V and J are TRBV6-6 and TRBJ2-7, with a tentative D call TRBD1 (5 bases). This CDR3 contains 15 residues. The V and J ends lost 6 bases and 0 bases respectively, with 15 bases between them. Germline assignment: CDR1 MNHNY and CDR2 SVGAGI (reference sequence). The CDR3 region is CASRRTDSDSYEQYF. The CDR3 DNA sequence: TGTGCCAGCAGACGTACCGACAGCGACTCCTACGAGCAGTACTTC.

This clone has just a few counts. The J gene is TRBJ2-7, the V gene TRBV10-1, with D tentatively TRBD1 or TRBD2 (5 bases each). The germline V and J ends were trimmed by 6 bases and 1 base, with 10 bases remaining between them. The CDR3 is made up of 13 amino acids. The germline gives CDR1 WNHNN, CDR2 SYGVQD (reference sequence). The CDR3 DNA follows: TGCGCCAGCAGACGGGACCCTTCCTACGAGCAGTACTTC. Amino acid sequence: CASRRDPSYEQYF.

The chain joins TRBV28 to TRBJ1-2; D is undetermined. The V end lost 6 bases, the J end lost 4 bases, and 6 bases lay between the germline ends. CDR3 length: 11 residues. Per the germline V gene, CDR1 is MDHEN and CDR2 is SYDVKM. CDR3 coding DNA: TGTGCCAGCAGCAACAGCTATGGCTACACCTTC. Translation gives CASSNSYGYTF.

V gene TRBV7-2 combines with J gene TRBJ2-7, with D unresolved. Looked up from germline, CDR1 is SGHTA and CDR2 is FQGNSA. The CDR3 is 13 residues long. V was trimmed by 8 bases and J by 2 bases, leaving 13 bases between them. The CDR3: CASGPRVTYEQYF. CDR3 coding DNA: TGTGCCAGCGGACCTAGGGTAACCTACGAGCAGTACTTC.

The CDR3 nucleotides are TGTGCCAGCAGCGTAAAACAGGCGAACACTGAAGCTTTCTTT. Protein product: CASSVKQANTEAFF. V gene TRBV9 combines with J gene TRBJ1-1, with D maybe TRBD1 (5 bases). The CDR3 extends over 14 amino acids. V was clipped by 1 base and J by 1 base, with 8 bases between them. In germline, CDR1 is SGDLS, CDR2 YYNGEE.

The rearrangement joins TRBV19 to TRBJ2-1; 10 positions agree with TRBD2. The CDR3 is made up of 20 amino acids. The junction had 23 bases not matched to a gene; V was cut back by 6 bases and J by 6 bases. The V gene's germline CDR1 is LNHDA and CDR2 SQIVND (reference sequence). DNA of the CDR3: TGTGCCAGTAGCCCTTCTATACGTTCACTAGCGGGACGGTCGGGCAATGAGCAGTTCTTC. It translates to CASSPSIRSLAGRSGNEQFF.

This sequence joins TRBV20-1 and TRBJ1-2; TRBD1 is a possible D gene (6 bases). CDR1 and CDR2 (germline): DFQATT, SNEGSKA (reference sequence). Trimming took 6 bases from V and 8 from J, leaving 10 bases between them. CDR3 length: 10 residues. CDR3 protein: CSARDNGYTF. The CDR3 DNA is TGCAGTGCGCGGGACAACGGCTACACCTTC.

This chain connects TRBV7-2 to TRBJ1-3; no clear D. Per the germline V gene, CDR1 is SGHTA and CDR2 is FQGNSA. The CDR3 sequence is 12 residues long. Trimming took 5 bases from V and 3 from J, leaving 5 bases between them. CDR3 sequence: CASSLLGNTIYF. The CDR3 coding sequence is TGTGCCAGCAGCCTCCTTGGAAACACCATATATTTT.

The chain has TRBV6-5 and TRBJ1-1; D may be TRBD1 (5 bases). The germline V and J ends were trimmed by 4 bases and 11 bases, with 23 bases remaining between them. The CDR3 has 15 residues. The germline gives CDR1 MNHEY, CDR2 SVGAGI. The CDR3 loop reads CASSSPRLGDPPAFF. CDR3 in DNA: TGTGCCAGCAGTTCGCCTCGTCTTGGGGACCCACCTGCTTTCTTT.

CDR3 protein: CASSKPPEESYEQYF. The CDR3 region has the DNA TGTGCCAGCAGCAAACCCCCCGAGGAGTCCTACGAGCAGTACTTC. This rearrangement joins TRBV7-9 to TRBJ2-7, with D unclear. The CDR3 length is 15 residues. Trimming left V 5 bases short and J 1 base short, with 15 bases between. CDR1 SEHNR and CDR2 FQNEAQ come from the germline V gene (reference sequence). Full variable domain (outside the CDR3, taken from reference TRBV7-9 and TRBJ2-7): DTGVSQNPRHKITKRGQNVTFRCDPISEHNRLYWYRQTLGQGPEFLTYFQNEAQLEKSRLLSDRFSAERPKGSFSTLEIQRTEQGDSAMYLCASSKPPEESYEQYFGPGTRLTVT.

This clone was recorded only once. V gene TRBV7-9 combines with J gene TRBJ2-1, with 8 bases matching TRBD1. The J segment lost 8 bases and the V segment lost 5 bases, leaving 11 bases of the junction unmatched. Germline lookup yields CDR1 SEHNR and CDR2 FQNEAQ (reference sequence). The CDR3 covers 15 residues. The chain's CDR3 is CASSRVGDRRDEQFF. In DNA form, the CDR3 reads TGTGCCAGCAGCCGGGTCGGGGACAGGAGGGATGAGCAGTTCTTC.